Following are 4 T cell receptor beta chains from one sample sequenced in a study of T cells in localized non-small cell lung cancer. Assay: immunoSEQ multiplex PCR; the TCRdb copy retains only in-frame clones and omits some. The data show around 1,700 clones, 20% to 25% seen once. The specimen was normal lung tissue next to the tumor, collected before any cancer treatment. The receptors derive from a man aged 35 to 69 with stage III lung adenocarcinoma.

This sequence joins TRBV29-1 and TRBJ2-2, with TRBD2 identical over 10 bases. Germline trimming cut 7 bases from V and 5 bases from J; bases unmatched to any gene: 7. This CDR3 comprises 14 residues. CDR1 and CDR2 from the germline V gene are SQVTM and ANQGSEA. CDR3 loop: CSARTSGETGELFF. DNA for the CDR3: TGCAGCGCCCGTACTAGCGGGGAAACCGGGGAGCTGTTTTTT.

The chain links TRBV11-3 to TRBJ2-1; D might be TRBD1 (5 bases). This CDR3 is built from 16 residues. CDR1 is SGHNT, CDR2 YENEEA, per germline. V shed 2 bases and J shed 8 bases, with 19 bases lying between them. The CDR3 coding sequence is TGTGCCAGCAGCTTACGCCTAGGACAACTTCAGGATGAGCAGTTCTTC. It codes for CASSLRLGQLQDEQFF.

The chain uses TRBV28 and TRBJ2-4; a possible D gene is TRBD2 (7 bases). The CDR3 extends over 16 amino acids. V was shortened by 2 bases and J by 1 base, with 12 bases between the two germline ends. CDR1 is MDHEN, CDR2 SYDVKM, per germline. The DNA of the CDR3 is TGTGCCAGCAGTTTAGGACGGGGGGCGGCCAAAAACATTCAGTACTTC. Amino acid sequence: CASSLGRGAAKNIQYF.

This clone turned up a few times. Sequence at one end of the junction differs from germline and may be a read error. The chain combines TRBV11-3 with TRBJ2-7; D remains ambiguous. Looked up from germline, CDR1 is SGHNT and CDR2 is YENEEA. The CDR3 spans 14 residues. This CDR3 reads CASSRGFSSYEQYF. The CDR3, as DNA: TGTGCCAGCAGCCGTGGATTTAGCTCCTACGAGCAATACTTC. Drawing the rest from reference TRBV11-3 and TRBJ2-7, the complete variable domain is EAGVVQSPRYKIIEKKQPVAFWCNPISGHNTLYWYLQNLGQGPELLIRYENEEAVDDSQLPKDRFSAERLKGVDSTLKIQPAELGDSAVYLCASSRGFSSYEQYFGPGTRLTVT.